What follows describes a single T cell receptor (beta chain). The data are from a study of blood T cells in healthy people across ages. Next came a second PCR, run for 7 to 11 cycles, which used a sample-barcoded 5' primer along with a J-beta primer mix. TCRdb fed the 5' RACE reads into MiXCR, producing one record per CDR3 protein. Of approximately 1,000,000 distinct CDR3 sequences listed, 45% are singletons. Per the germline V gene, CDR1 is LNHDA and CDR2 is SQIVND (reference sequence). V dropped 6 bases and J dropped 3 bases, with 18 bases sitting between them. This CDR3 is built from 15 residues. This receptor was identified in a woman in her fifties or sixties in good health. This chain uses TRBV19 with TRBJ2-7; D gene unclear. Input material: blood. Here the CDR3 reads CASSRTESKLYEQYF. As DNA, the CDR3 is TGTGCCAGTAGCAGGACGGAAAGTAAACTCTACGAGCAGTACTTC.